The present entry profiles one TCR beta chain with its context. CDR1 and CDR2 (germline): DFQATT, SNEGSKA (reference sequence). With 3 bases removed from V and 2 bases from J, the gap between germline ends came to 19 bases. This CDR3 spans 16 amino acids. Via MiXCR, TCRdb re-called the 5' RACE reads, giving one row per CDR3 protein. Altogether a few hundred thousand distinct CDR3 sequences are present, over 3.5% being singletons, with the ten largest covering approximately 25%. The data stem from a study of T cells after yellow fever vaccination. The input for sequencing was PBMCs, taken 5 days after the yellow fever booster vaccination. This sequence joins TRBV20-1 and TRBJ1-2, with a tentative D call TRBD1 (5 bases). The TCR was taken from a man younger than 30 who received the YFV17D yellow fever vaccine. The CDR3: CSASSIKGWGNYGYTF. CDR3 sequence (DNA): TGCAGTGCTAGTAGTATTAAGGGCTGGGGGAACTATGGCTACACCTTC.